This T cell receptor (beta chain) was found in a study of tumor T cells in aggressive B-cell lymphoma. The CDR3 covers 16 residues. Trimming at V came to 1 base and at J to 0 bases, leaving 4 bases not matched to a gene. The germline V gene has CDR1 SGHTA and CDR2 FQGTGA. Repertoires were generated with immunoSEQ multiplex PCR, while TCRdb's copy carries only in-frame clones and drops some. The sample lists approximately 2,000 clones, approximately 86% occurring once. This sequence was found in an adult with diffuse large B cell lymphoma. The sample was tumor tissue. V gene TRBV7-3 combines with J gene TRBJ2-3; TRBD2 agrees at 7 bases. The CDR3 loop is CASSLNSGASTDTQYF. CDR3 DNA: TGTGCCAGCAGCTTAAACAGCGGGGCTAGCACAGATACGCAGTATTTT.